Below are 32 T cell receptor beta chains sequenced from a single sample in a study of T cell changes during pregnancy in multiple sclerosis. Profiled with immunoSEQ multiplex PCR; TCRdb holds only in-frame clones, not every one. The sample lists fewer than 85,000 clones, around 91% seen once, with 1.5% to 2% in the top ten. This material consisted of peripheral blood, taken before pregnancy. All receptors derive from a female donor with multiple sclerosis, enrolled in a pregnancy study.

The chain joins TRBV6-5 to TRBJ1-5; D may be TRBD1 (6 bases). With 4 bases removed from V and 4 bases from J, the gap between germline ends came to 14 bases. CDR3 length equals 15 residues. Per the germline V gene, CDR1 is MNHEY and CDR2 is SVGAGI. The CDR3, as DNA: TGTGCCAGCAGTTCCACGGGGGGGCAGAATCAGCCCCAGCATTTT. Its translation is CASSSTGGQNQPQHF.

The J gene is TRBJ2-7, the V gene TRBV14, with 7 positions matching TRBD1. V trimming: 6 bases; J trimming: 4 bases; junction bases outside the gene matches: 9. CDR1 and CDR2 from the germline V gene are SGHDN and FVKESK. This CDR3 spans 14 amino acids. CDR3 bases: TGTGCCAGCAGTCGAACAGGGGCCGGGTACGAGCAGTACTTC. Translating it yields CASSRTGAGYEQYF.

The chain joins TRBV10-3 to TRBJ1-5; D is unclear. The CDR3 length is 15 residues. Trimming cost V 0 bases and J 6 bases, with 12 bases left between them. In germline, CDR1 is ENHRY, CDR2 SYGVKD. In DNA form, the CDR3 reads TGTGCCATCAGTGAGTCGAATTTGGGCCGTCAGCCCCAGCATTTT. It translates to CAISESNLGRQPQHF.

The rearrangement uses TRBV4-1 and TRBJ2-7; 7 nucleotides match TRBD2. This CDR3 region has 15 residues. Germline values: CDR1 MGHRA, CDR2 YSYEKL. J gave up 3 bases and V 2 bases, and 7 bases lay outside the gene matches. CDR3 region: CASSQPGGTFYEQYF. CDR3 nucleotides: TGCGCCAGCAGCCAACCGGGGGGAACATTCTACGAGCAGTACTTC.

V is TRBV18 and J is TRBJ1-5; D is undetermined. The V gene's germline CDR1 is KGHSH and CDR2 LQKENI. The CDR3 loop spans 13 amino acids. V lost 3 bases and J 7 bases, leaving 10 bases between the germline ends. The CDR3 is CASSPGPKQPQHF. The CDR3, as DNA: TGTGCCAGCTCACCGGGCCCTAAACAGCCCCAGCATTTT.

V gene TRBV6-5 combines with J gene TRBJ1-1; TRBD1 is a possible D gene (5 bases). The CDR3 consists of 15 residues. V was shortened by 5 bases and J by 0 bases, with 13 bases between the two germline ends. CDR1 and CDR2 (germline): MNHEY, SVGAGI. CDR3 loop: CASSHATDLNTEAFF. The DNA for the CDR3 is TGTGCCAGCAGTCACGCGACAGACTTGAACACTGAAGCTTTCTTT.

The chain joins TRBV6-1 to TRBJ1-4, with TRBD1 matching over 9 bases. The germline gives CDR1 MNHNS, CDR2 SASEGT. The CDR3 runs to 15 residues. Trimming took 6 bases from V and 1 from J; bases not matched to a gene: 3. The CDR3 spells CASRTGGGTNEKLFF. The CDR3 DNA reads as TGTGCCAGCAGGACAGGGGGGGGAACTAATGAAAAACTGTTTTTT.

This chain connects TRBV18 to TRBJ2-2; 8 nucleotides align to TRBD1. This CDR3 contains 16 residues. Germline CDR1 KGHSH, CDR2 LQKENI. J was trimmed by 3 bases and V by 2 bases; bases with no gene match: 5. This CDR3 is CASSPLQQGDTGELFF. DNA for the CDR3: TGTGCCAGCTCACCATTACAACAGGGGGACACCGGGGAGCTGTTTTTT.

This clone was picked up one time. The CDR3 DNA reads as TGTGCCTGGAGTGTAGCGGGCACCGGGGAGCTGTTTTTT. Translated, it gives CAWSVAGTGELFF. The chain employs TRBV30 and TRBJ2-2, with D possibly matching TRBD2 (6 bases). The CDR3 is 13 amino acids. The germline V gene has CDR1 GTSNPN and CDR2 SVGIG (reference sequence). The germline V and J ends were trimmed by 0 bases and 4 bases, with 6 bases remaining between them.

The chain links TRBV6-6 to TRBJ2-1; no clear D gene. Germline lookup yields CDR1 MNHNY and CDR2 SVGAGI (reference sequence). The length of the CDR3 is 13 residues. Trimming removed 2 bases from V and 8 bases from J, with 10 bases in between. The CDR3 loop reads CASSYPTWHEQFF. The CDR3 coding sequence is TGTGCCAGCAGTTACCCGACATGGCATGAGCAGTTCTTC.

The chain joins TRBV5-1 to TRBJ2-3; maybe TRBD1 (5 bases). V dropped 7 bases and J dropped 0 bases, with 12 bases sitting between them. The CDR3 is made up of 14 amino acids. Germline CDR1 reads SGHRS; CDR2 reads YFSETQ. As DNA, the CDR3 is TGCGCCAGCGCCCGCACAGGTAGCACAGATACGCAGTATTTT. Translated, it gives CASARTGSTDTQYF.

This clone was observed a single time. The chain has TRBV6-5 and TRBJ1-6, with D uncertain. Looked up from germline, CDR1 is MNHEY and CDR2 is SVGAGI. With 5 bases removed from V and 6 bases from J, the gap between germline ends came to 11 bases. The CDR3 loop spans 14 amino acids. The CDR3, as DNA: TGTGCCAGCAGTACAGACAAGTTTAATTCACCCCTCCACTTT. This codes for CASSTDKFNSPLHF.

CDR3 bases: TGTGCCAGCAGCCAAGATTACGAGGGACAGCCCCAGCATTTT. Its protein product is CASSQDYEGQPQHF. The J gene is TRBJ1-5, the V gene TRBV4-2; D not certain. With 0 bases removed from V and 7 bases from J, the gap between germline ends came to 10 bases. Germline V CDR1 and CDR2: LGHNA, YNFKEQ. The CDR3 has 14 residues.

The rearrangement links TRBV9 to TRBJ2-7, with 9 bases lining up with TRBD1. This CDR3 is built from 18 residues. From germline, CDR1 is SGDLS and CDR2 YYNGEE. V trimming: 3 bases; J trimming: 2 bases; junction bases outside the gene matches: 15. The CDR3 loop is CASSAPCFDRGVTYEQYF. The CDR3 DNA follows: TGTGCCAGCAGCGCCCCGTGCTTTGACAGGGGGGTCACCTACGAGCAGTACTTC. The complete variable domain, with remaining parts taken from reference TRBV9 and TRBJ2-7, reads DSGVTQTPKHLITATGQRVTLRCSPRSGDLSVYWYQQSLDQGLQFLIQYYNGEERAKGNILERFSAQQFPDLHSELNLSSLELGDSALYFCASSAPCFDRGVTYEQYFGPGTRLTVT.

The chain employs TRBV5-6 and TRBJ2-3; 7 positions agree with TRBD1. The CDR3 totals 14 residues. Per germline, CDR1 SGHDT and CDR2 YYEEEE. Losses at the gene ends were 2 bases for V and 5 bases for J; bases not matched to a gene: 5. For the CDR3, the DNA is TGTGCCAGCAGCTTTGACAGGGTGGAAGATACGCAGTATTTT. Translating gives CASSFDRVEDTQYF. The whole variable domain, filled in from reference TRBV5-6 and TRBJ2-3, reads DAGVTQSPTHLIKTRGQQVTLRCSPKSGHDTVSWYQQALGQGPQFIFQYYEEEERQRGNFPDRFSGHQFPNYSSELNVNALLLGDSALYLCASSFDRVEDTQYFGPGTRLTVL.

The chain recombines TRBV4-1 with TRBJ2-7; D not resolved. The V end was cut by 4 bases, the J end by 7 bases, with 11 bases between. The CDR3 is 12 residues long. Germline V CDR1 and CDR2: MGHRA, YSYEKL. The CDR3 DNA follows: TGCGCCAGCAGCCTGACGGGTGGGGAGCAGTACTTC. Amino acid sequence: CASSLTGGEQYF.

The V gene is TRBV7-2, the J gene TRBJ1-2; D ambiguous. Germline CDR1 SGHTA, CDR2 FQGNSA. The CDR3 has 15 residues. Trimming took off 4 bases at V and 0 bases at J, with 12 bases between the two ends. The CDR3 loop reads CASSSDFGTNYGYTF. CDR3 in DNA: TGTGCCAGCAGCTCCGACTTCGGGACTAACTATGGCTACACCTTC.

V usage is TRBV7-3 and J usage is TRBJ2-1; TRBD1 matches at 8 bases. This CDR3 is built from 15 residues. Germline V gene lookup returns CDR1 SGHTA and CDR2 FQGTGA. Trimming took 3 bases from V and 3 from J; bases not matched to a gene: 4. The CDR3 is CASSLGTGVYNEQFF. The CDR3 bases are TGTGCCAGCAGCTTGGGGACAGGAGTCTACAATGAGCAGTTCTTC.

CDR3 region: CAWSLAGGHGDTQYF. The CDR3 DNA follows: TGTGCCTGGAGTCTAGCGGGGGGGCATGGAGATACGCAGTATTTT. The chain is built from TRBV30 and TRBJ2-3; 12 bases line up with TRBD2. This CDR3 spans 15 amino acids. Trimming removed 2 bases from V and 5 bases from J; junction bases left unmatched: 5. Germline V gives CDR1 GTSNPN, CDR2 SVGIG (reference sequence).

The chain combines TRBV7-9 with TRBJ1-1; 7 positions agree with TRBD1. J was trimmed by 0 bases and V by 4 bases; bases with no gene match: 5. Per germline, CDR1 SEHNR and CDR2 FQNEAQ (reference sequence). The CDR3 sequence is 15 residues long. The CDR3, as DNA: TGTGCCAGCAGCTCCAACAGGGGATTGAACACTGAAGCTTTCTTT. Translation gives CASSSNRGLNTEAFF. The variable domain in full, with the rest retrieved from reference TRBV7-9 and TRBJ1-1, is DTGVSQNPRHKITKRGQNVTFRCDPISEHNRLYWYRQTLGQGPEFLTYFQNEAQLEKSRLLSDRFSAERPKGSFSTLEIQRTEQGDSAMYLCASSSNRGLNTEAFFGQGTRLTVV.

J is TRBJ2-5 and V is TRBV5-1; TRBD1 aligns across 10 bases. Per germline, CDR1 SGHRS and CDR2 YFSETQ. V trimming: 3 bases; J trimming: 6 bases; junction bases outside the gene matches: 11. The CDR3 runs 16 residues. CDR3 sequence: CASSSHQGDRGKTQYF. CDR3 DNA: TGCGCCAGCAGCTCCCACCAGGGGGACAGGGGCAAGACCCAGTACTTC.

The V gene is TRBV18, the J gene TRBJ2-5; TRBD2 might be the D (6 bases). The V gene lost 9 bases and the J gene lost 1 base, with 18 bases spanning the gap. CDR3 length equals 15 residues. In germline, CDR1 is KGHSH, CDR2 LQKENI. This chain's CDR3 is CASSTFRAGQETQYF. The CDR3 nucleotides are TGTGCCAGTTCTACCTTTCGAGCGGGCCAAGAGACCCAGTACTTC.

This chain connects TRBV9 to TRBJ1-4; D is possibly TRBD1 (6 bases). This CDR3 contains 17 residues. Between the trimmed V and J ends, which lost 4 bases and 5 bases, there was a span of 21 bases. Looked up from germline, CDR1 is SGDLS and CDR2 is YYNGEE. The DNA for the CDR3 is TGTGCCAGCAGCCCCCGTCCAGGGGCCGCCACGAATGAAAAACTGTTTTTT. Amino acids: CASSPRPGAATNEKLFF.

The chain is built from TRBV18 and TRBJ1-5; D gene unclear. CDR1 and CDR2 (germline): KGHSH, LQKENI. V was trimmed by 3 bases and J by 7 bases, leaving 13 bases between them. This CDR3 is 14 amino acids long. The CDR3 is CASSPGSVGQPQHF. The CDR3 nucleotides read TGTGCCAGCTCACCTGGCTCAGTCGGGCAGCCCCAGCATTTT.

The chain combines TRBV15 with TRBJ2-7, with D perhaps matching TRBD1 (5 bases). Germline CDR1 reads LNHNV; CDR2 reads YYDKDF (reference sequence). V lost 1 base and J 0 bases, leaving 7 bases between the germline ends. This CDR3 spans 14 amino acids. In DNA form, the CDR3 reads TGTGCCACCAGCAGAGGGGGCATCTCCTACGAGCAGTACTTC. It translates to CATSRGGISYEQYF.

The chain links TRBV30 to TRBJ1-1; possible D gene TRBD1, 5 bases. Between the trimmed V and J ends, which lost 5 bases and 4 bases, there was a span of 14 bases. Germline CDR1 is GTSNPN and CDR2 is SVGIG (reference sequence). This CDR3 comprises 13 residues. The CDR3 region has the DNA TGTGCCTGGGGGACTGGGGGAGGCACTGAAGCTTTCTTT. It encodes CAWGTGGGTEAFF. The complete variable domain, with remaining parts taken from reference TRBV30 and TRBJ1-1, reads SQTIHQWPATLVQPVGSPLSLECTVEGTSNPNLYWYRQAAGRGLQLLFYSVGIGQISSEVPQNLSASRPQDRQFILSSKKLLLSDSGFYLCAWGTGGGTEAFFGQGTRLTVV.

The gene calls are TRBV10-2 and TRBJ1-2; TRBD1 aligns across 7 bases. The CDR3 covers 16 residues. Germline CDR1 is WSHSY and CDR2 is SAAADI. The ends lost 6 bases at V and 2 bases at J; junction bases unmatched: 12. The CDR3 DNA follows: TGCGCCAGCAGGGGGGGAGTTAGGGGGCCCAACTATGGCTACACCTTC. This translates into CASRGGVRGPNYGYTF.

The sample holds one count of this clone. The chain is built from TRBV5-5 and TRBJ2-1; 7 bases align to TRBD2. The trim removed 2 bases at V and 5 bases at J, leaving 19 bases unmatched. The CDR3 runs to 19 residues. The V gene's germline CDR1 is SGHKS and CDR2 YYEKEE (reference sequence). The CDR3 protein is CASSLRWGSGWDLDNEQFF. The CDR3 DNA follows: TGTGCCAGCAGCTTACGCTGGGGTAGCGGGTGGGACCTTGACAATGAGCAGTTCTTC. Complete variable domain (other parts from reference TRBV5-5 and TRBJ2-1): DAGVTQSPTHLIKTRGQQVTLRCSPISGHKSVSWYQQVLGQGPQFIFQYYEKEERGRGNFPDRFSARQFPNYSSELNVNALLLGDSALYLCASSLRWGSGWDLDNEQFFGPGTRLTVL.

The CDR3 reads CASSPSGNNEQFF. CDR3 DNA: TGTGCCAGCAGCCCCTCGGGGAACAATGAGCAGTTCTTC. The gene calls are TRBV7-3 and TRBJ2-1, with D perhaps matching TRBD2 (5 bases). The V gene lost 5 bases and the J gene lost 5 bases, with 10 bases spanning the gap. Germline values: CDR1 SGHTA, CDR2 FQGTGA. The CDR3 covers 13 residues. Full variable domain (remainder filled in from reference TRBV7-3 and TRBJ2-1): GAGVSQTPSNKVTEKGKYVELRCDPISGHTALYWYRQSLGQGPEFLIYFQGTGAADDSGLPNDRFFAVRPEGSVSTLKIQRTERGDSAVYLCASSPSGNNEQFFGPGTRLTVL.

The CDR3 DNA reads TGTGCCAGCAGCAGGGTGACAGGATTGAACACTGAAGCTTTCTTT. Its protein product is CASSRVTGLNTEAFF. The V call is TRBV11-2, the J call TRBJ1-1; a possible D gene is TRBD1 (6 bases). Germline-derived CDR1 and CDR2 are SGHAT and FQNNGV. The CDR3 spans 15 residues. V was trimmed by 5 bases and J by 0 bases, leaving 13 bases between them.

The DNA for the CDR3 is TGTGCCAGCAGCGAGGACCAGGGGGCTCACTACGAGCAGTACTTC. Translation gives CASSEDQGAHYEQYF. V gene TRBV2 combines with J gene TRBJ2-7; 8 bases are a match to TRBD1. This CDR3 region has 15 residues. V lost 6 bases and J lost 3; bases outside the gene matches: 10. Germline V CDR1 and CDR2: SNHLY, FYNNEI.

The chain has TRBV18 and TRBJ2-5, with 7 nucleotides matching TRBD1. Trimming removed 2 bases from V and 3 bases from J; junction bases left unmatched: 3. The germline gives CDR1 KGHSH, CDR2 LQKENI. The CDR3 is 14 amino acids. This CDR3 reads CASSPNRGKETQYF. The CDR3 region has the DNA TGTGCCAGCTCACCAAACAGGGGAAAAGAGACCCAGTACTTC.